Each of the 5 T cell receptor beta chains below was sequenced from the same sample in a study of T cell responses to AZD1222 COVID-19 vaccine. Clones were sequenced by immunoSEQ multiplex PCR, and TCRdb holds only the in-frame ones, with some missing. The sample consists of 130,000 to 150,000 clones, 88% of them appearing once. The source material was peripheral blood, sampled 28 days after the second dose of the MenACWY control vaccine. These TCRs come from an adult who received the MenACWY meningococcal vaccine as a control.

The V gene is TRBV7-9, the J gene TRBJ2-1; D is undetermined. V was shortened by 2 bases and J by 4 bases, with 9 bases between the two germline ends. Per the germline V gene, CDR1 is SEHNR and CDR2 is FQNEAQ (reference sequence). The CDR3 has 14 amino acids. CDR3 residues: CASSLISAYNEQFF. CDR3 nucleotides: TGTGCCAGCAGCTTAATCTCAGCTTACAATGAGCAGTTCTTC.

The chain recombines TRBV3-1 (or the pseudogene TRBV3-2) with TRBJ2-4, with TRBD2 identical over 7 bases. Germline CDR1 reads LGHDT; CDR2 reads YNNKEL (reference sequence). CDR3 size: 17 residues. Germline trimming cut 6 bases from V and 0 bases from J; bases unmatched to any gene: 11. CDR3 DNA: TGTGCCAGCAGACGGACGGGGGGAAATCTAGCCAAAAACATTCAGTACTTC. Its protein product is CASRRTGGNLAKNIQYF.

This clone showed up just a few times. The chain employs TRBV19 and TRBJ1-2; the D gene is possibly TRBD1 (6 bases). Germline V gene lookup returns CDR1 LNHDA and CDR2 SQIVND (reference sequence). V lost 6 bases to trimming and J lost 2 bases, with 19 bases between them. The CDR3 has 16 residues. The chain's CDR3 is CASRTLATGGNYGYTF. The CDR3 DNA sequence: TGTGCCAGTAGGACCTTAGCGACAGGAGGGAACTATGGCTACACCTTC.

CDR3: CAITTPNTSGGYRAEQPQHF. CDR3 nucleotide sequence: TGTGCCATCACCACACCCAACACATCTGGGGGCTACAGGGCCGAACAGCCCCAGCATTTT. The gene calls are TRBV21-1 and TRBJ1-5; TRBD1, the table's D call, was not compared with the DNA. TRBV21-1 is termed a pseudogene. This CDR3 contains 20 residues.

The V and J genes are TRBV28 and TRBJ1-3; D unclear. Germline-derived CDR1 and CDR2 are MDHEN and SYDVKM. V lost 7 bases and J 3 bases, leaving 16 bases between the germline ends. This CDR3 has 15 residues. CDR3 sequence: CASTQPRGGGNTIYF. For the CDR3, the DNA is TGTGCCAGCACTCAGCCTCGGGGAGGTGGAAACACCATATATTTT. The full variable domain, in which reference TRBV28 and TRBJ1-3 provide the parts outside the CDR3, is DVKVTQSSRYLVKRTGEKVFLECVQDMDHENMFWYRQDPGLGLRLIYFSYDVKMKEKGDIPEGYSVSREKKERFSLILESASTNQTSMYLCASTQPRGGGNTIYFGEGSWLTVV.